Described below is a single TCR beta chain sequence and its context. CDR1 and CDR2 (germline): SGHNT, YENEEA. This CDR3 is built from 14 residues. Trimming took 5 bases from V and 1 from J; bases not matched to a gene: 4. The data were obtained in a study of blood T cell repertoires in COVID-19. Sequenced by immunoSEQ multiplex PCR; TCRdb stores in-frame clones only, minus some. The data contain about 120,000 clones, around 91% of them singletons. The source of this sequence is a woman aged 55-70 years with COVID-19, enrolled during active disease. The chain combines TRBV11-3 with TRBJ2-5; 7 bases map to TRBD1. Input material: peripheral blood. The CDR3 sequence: CASSRRDSQETQYF. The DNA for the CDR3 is TGTGCCAGCAGCCGACGGGACAGCCAAGAGACCCAGTACTTC.